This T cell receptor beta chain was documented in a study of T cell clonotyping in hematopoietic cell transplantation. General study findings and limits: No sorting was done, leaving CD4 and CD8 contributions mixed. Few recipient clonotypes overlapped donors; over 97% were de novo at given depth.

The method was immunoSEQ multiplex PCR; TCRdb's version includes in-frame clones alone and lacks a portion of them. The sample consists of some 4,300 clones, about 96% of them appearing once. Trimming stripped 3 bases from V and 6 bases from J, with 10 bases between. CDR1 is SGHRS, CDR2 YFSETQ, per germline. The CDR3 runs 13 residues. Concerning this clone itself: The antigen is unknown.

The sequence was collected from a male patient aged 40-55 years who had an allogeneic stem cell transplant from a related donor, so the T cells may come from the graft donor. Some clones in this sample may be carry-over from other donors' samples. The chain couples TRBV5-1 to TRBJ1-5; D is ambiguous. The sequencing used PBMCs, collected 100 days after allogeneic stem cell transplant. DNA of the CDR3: TGCGCCAGCAGCTATGGGGAAGGTCAGCCCCAGCATTTT. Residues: CASSYGEGQPQHF.